This T cell receptor (beta chain) originates from a study of T cells in Graves' hyperthyroidism and ophthalmopathy. This CDR3 has 13 residues. Germline V lookup: CDR1 DFQATT, CDR2 SNEGSKA (reference sequence). Trimming removed 7 bases from V and 3 bases from J; junction bases left unmatched: 9. Amplification of TCR beta CDR3 regions was performed using RNA transcripts as template. HTBI primers drove first-round RT-PCR of the TCR CDR3. TCRdb ran MiXCR on the multiplex PCR reads and lists one entry per CDR3 protein. The table has about 400,000 distinct CDR3 sequences, approximately 14% seen once. This clonotype was sampled from a woman aged 18-30 years with Graves' hyperthyroidism that later progressed to Graves' ophthalmopathy. The chain combines TRBV20-1 with TRBJ2-7; the match to TRBD1 covers 7 bases. What was sequenced was blood. The CDR3 DNA sequence: TGCAGTGGAATCGGGACAGAGGACTACGAGCAGTACTTC. Protein: CSGIGTEDYEQYF.